These 32 T cell receptor beta chains were sequenced from one sample in a study of shared clonotypes between healthy human individuals. The method was immunoSEQ multiplex PCR; TCRdb's version includes in-frame clones alone and lacks a portion of them. This table holds 300,000 to 400,000 clones, around 87% found once. Specimen: memory CD8+ T cells sorted from blood. The subset here: CD45RO+ cells pooled with CCR7-negative TemRA cells. Receptors were obtained from a man between 18 and 35 years old in good health.

The rearrangement joins TRBV5-5 to TRBJ2-7; TRBD1 matches 8 bases. This CDR3 contains 14 residues. V gave up 2 bases and J gave up 5 bases; unmatched junction bases: 6. From germline, CDR1 is SGHKS and CDR2 YYEKEE (reference sequence). CDR3 coding DNA: TGTGCCAGCAGCTTCCAACAGGGGGTTAACGAGCAGTACTTC. Its protein product is CASSFQQGVNEQYF.

This clone was observed a few times. The chain carries TRBV2 and TRBJ2-5, with 7 bases that match TRBD1. The CDR3 loop spans 14 amino acids. Germline CDR1 SNHLY, CDR2 FYNNEI. Trimming at V came to 7 bases and at J to 1 base, leaving 6 bases not matched to a gene. CDR3 DNA: TGTGCCAGCACTATGACAGGGATCCAAGAGACCCAGTACTTC. Its protein is CASTMTGIQETQYF.

The CDR3 region has the DNA TGCGCCAGCAGATCGGGCATTCAGTACTTC. Residues: CASRSGIQYF. The chain employs TRBV10-2 and TRBJ2-4; no definite D call. This CDR3 is 10 amino acids long. The germline V gene encodes CDR1 WSHSY and CDR2 SAAADI. V was pared by 6 bases and J by 9 bases, with 6 bases between.

The chain employs TRBV5-4 and TRBJ2-7; TRBD1 matches 7 bases. The CDR3 spans 15 residues. Trimming cost V 4 bases and J 1 base; bases outside gene matches: 8. Per the germline V gene, CDR1 is SGHNT and CDR2 is YYREEE (reference sequence). CDR3 sequence reads: CASSPGRGNSYEQYF. CDR3 bases: TGTGCCAGCAGCCCGGGCAGGGGGAATTCCTACGAGCAGTACTTC.

The V call is TRBV7-8, the J call TRBJ2-7, with unresolved D. The V end lost 5 bases, the J end lost 0 bases, and 26 bases lay between the germline ends. The V gene's germline CDR1 is SGHVS and CDR2 FQNEAQ. This CDR3 is built from 19 residues. The CDR3 region is CASSPDMMPWRGDSYEQYF. For the CDR3, the DNA is TGTGCCAGCAGCCCCGATATGATGCCGTGGCGCGGAGACTCCTACGAGCAGTACTTC.

The rearrangement uses TRBV2 and TRBJ1-2; D possibly corresponds to TRBD1 (5 bases). Germline V gives CDR1 SNHLY, CDR2 FYNNEI. Deletions cut 11 bases from V and 8 bases from J, with 21 bases between. There are 13 residues in the CDR3. CDR3 loop: CAERNGGVRGYTF. As DNA, the CDR3 is TGTGCCGAAAGGAACGGGGGGGTGCGCGGCTACACCTTC.

This chain uses TRBV4-1 with TRBJ2-3; TRBD1 matches at 8 bases. In germline, CDR1 is MGHRA, CDR2 YSYEKL. The CDR3 contains 16 residues. Trimming took 1 base from V and 1 from J; bases not matched to a gene: 4. The CDR3 here is CASSQATGVGTDTQYF. Here the CDR3 DNA reads TGCGCCAGCAGCCAAGCGACAGGGGTAGGCACAGATACGCAGTATTTT.

In its sample, this clone was seen once. V gene TRBV27 combines with J gene TRBJ2-3; D uncertain. The V gene's germline CDR1 is MNHEY and CDR2 SMNVEV (reference sequence). This CDR3 spans 18 amino acids. The V end lost 0 bases, the J end lost 0 bases, and 16 bases lay between the germline ends. CDR3 coding DNA: TGTGCCAGCAGTTTATCGCTGGACCCTTGGTCTAGCACAGATACGCAGTATTTT. It codes for CASSLSLDPWSSTDTQYF.

This clone was detected only a few times. The V and J genes are TRBV9 and TRBJ2-7; TRBD1 might be the D (5 bases). V lost 2 bases, J lost 5 bases, and 11 bases lay in between. CDR3 length: 13 residues. Germline V lookup: CDR1 SGDLS, CDR2 YYNGEE. CDR3 loop: CASSVQGVNEQYF. The CDR3 nucleotides read TGTGCCAGCAGCGTCCAAGGGGTAAACGAGCAGTACTTC.

The rearrangement links TRBV13 to TRBJ2-6, with unresolved D. Germline loops: CDR1 PRHDT, CDR2 FYEKMQ (reference sequence). The germline V and J ends were trimmed by 7 bases and 0 bases, with 13 bases remaining between them. There are 16 residues in the CDR3. CDR3 sequence: CASKDFGGSGANVLTF. The CDR3 DNA sequence: TGTGCCAGCAAAGACTTTGGTGGCTCTGGGGCCAACGTCCTGACTTTC.

The chain recombines TRBV9 with TRBJ2-1; 11 bases fit TRBD2. This CDR3 spans 16 amino acids. The germline CDR1 and CDR2 sequences are SGDLS and YYNGEE. Trimming removed 3 bases from V and 2 bases from J; junction bases left unmatched: 4. CDR3 region: CASSALAGGTYNEQFF. In DNA form, the CDR3 reads TGTGCCAGCAGCGCGCTAGCGGGAGGAACCTACAATGAGCAGTTCTTC.

This rearrangement joins TRBV5-4 to TRBJ1-1; TRBD1 is a possible D gene (5 bases). The ends were cut back, 1 base at V and 11 bases at J, with 18 bases in the middle. The V gene's germline CDR1 is SGHNT and CDR2 YYREEE (reference sequence). The CDR3 spans 14 residues. In DNA, the CDR3 is TGTGCCAGCAGCTTGAGTTACAGGTTAAAGGGGGCTTTCTTT. Translated: CASSLSYRLKGAFF.

This chain links TRBV5-4 with TRBJ1-3; D ambiguous. V was shortened by 0 bases and J by 2 bases, with 6 bases between the two germline ends. This CDR3 comprises 14 residues. CDR1 SGHNT and CDR2 YYREEE come from the germline V gene (reference sequence). This CDR3 reads CASSLAGAGNTIYF. The CDR3 DNA is TGTGCCAGCAGCTTGGCCGGGGCTGGAAACACCATATATTTT.

V and J are TRBV6-1 and TRBJ2-2, with unresolved D. The CDR3 loop spans 13 amino acids. Germline V gene lookup returns CDR1 MNHNS and CDR2 SASEGT. Trimming pared 8 bases from V and 4 bases from J, leaving 11 bases between. For the CDR3, the DNA is TGTGCCAGCTCTGTCTGGGGCACCGGGGAGCTGTTTTTT. It is translated as CASSVWGTGELFF.

This sequence joins TRBV2 and TRBJ2-7; D is undetermined. This CDR3 contains 13 residues. The ends were cut back, 3 bases at V and 4 bases at J, with 10 bases in the middle. Germline lookup yields CDR1 SNHLY and CDR2 FYNNEI. The CDR3 sequence is CASSDTRLYEQYF. The CDR3 DNA is TGTGCCAGCAGTGATACGAGGTTGTACGAGCAGTACTTC.

The rearrangement joins TRBV4-3 to TRBJ2-1, with 7 bases aligning to TRBD2. Germline trimming cut 4 bases from V and 7 bases from J; bases unmatched to any gene: 10. There are 15 residues in the CDR3. From germline, CDR1 is LGHNA and CDR2 YSLEER. The CDR3 DNA follows: TGCGCCAGCAGCCTTTTGAGCGGGGTTGCAAATGAGCAGTTCTTC. Its translation: CASSLLSGVANEQFF.

The V gene is TRBV5-4, the J gene TRBJ2-2; D tentatively fits TRBD1 or TRBD2 (5 bases each). V was pared by 0 bases and J by 4 bases, with 7 bases between. CDR3 length: 14 amino acids. Looked up from germline, CDR1 is SGHNT and CDR2 is YYREEE (reference sequence). The CDR3 spells CASSLAGATGELFF. The DNA of the CDR3 is TGTGCCAGCAGCTTGGCCGGGGCCACCGGGGAGCTGTTTTTT.

The chain is built from TRBV6-6 and TRBJ2-1; D remains ambiguous. CDR3 length equals 16 residues. CDR1 and CDR2 (germline): MNHNY, SVGAGI (reference sequence). V lost 0 bases, J lost 4 bases, and 13 bases lay in between. Written as DNA, the CDR3 is TGTGCCAGCAGTTACTCAGACACTCTCAGATACAATGAGCAGTTCTTC. It is translated as CASSYSDTLRYNEQFF.

A remark on this clone: A read error is possible here, since a much larger clone lies one base away. Additional DNA sequences in this sample encode the identical CDR3. The chain is built from TRBV27 and TRBJ2-7; 8 nucleotides line up with TRBD1. CDR3 size: 14 residues. Germline V CDR1 and CDR2: MNHEY, SMNVEV (reference sequence). CDR3 protein: CASSLSQGAYEQYF. Here the CDR3 DNA reads TGTGCCAGCAGTTTATCGCAGGGGGCTTACGAGCAGTACTTT.

The chain joins TRBV5-4 to TRBJ2-7, with D possibly called TRBD1 or TRBD2 (5 bases each). Between the trimmed V and J ends, which lost 3 bases and 2 bases, there was a span of 15 bases. The germline V gene encodes CDR1 SGHNT and CDR2 YYREEE (reference sequence). The CDR3 has 15 amino acids. The CDR3 DNA sequence: TGTGCCAGCAGCTCCGGGACCCACGCACCCTACGAGCAGTACTTC. Its translation: CASSSGTHAPYEQYF. The full variable domain, with the rest looked up from reference TRBV5-4 and TRBJ2-7, is ETGVTQSPTHLIKTRGQQVTLRCSSQSGHNTVSWYQQALGQGPQFIFQYYREEENGRGNFPPRFSGLQFPNYSSELNVNALELDDSALYLCASSSGTHAPYEQYFGPGTRLTVT.

Written as DNA, the CDR3 is TGTGCCAGCAGCTTGGGTCAACAGTCGATCTATGGCTACACCTTC. Translation: CASSLGQQSIYGYTF. This sequence joins TRBV5-4 and TRBJ1-2; D is ambiguous. In germline, CDR1 is SGHNT, CDR2 YYREEE (reference sequence). The CDR3 extends over 15 amino acids. Trimming removed 0 bases from V and 4 bases from J, with 13 bases in between.

The V gene is TRBV5-4, the J gene TRBJ2-7, with D unresolved. V was pared by 0 bases and J by 2 bases, with 9 bases between. CDR1 is SGHNT and CDR2 is YYREEE in the germline V gene (reference sequence). This CDR3 has 14 residues. CDR3 DNA: TGTGCCAGCAGCTTGGCGGGTAACCCCTACGAGCAGTACTTC. Protein sequence: CASSLAGNPYEQYF.

This sequence joins TRBV4-1 and TRBJ1-3; D perhaps matches TRBD1 (5 bases). The CDR3 runs 14 residues. Trimming shortened V by 4 bases and J by 4 bases, and 11 bases separated the two germline ends. Germline assignment: CDR1 MGHRA and CDR2 YSYEKL. The CDR3: CASSLQAFGNTIYF. The CDR3 DNA reads as TGCGCCAGCAGCCTACAGGCTTTCGGAAACACCATATATTTT.

This clone appeared once. The CDR3 region has the DNA TGTGCTAGTGGTTTGGCCTATCGCAGGGAAAAGGACCCCTACGAGCAGTACTTC. Translating gives CASGLAYRREKDPYEQYF. The chain carries TRBV12-5 and TRBJ2-7, with a possible D match to TRBD1 (5 bases). CDR3 length: 18 residues. V lost 1 base and J 2 bases, leaving 21 bases between the germline ends. Germline V CDR1 and CDR2: LGHNT, FRNRAP.

As for this clone: One junction end does not reproduce the germline sequence, and a read error may be involved. V is TRBV27 and J is TRBJ2-1; D gene uncertain. This CDR3 contains 13 residues. Per germline, CDR1 MNHEY and CDR2 SMNVEV (reference sequence). CDR3 nucleotides: TGTGCCAGCGGTTTTAGCTCCTACAATGAGCAGTTCTTC. The encoded protein is CASGFSSYNEQFF.

The V gene is TRBV7-2, the J gene TRBJ1-1; D might be TRBD1 (6 bases). The CDR3 extends over 15 amino acids. V was trimmed by 3 bases and J by 1 base, leaving 12 bases between them. Germline V gene lookup returns CDR1 SGHTA and CDR2 FQGNSA. This CDR3 is CASSLGTTPNTEAFF. DNA of the CDR3: TGTGCCAGCAGCTTGGGGACAACTCCGAACACTGAAGCTTTCTTT. Filled out from reference TRBV7-2 and TRBJ1-1, the complete variable domain reads GAGVSQSPSNKVTEKGKDVELRCDPISGHTALYWYRQSLGQGLEFLIYFQGNSAPDKSGLPSDRFSAERTGGSVSTLTIQRTQQEDSAVYLCASSLGTTPNTEAFFGQGTRLTVV.

The CDR3 region is CASSLPRGTEAFF. For the CDR3, the DNA is TGTGCCAGCAGTTTACCCCGGGGAACGGAAGCTTTCTTT. This chain links TRBV27 with TRBJ1-1, with D uncertain. From germline, CDR1 is MNHEY and CDR2 SMNVEV (reference sequence). V was trimmed by 2 bases and J by 8 bases, leaving 12 bases between them. The CDR3 contains 13 residues.

The chain carries TRBV2 and TRBJ1-2; D might be TRBD1 (6 bases). CDR1 and CDR2 from the germline V gene are SNHLY and FYNNEI. The CDR3 length is 14 residues. V lost 6 bases and J 6 bases, leaving 17 bases between the germline ends. The CDR3 region has the DNA TGTGCCAGCAGCTTCGCCGGGACAAGGGATGGCTACACCTTC. Its translation is CASSFAGTRDGYTF.

As concerns this clone: The sample contains more than one DNA sequence encoding this CDR3. V gene TRBV28 combines with J gene TRBJ2-3; no firm D call. The CDR3 consists of 12 residues. Germline assignment: CDR1 MDHEN and CDR2 SYDVKM. Trimming left V 3 bases short and J 0 bases short, with 1 base between. The chain's CDR3 is CASSFSTDTQYF. The DNA for the CDR3 is TGTGCCAGCAGTTTCAGCACAGATACGCAGTATTTT. Filled out from reference TRBV28 and TRBJ2-3, the complete variable domain reads DVKVTQSSRYLVKRTGEKVFLECVQDMDHENMFWYRQDPGLGLRLIYFSYDVKMKEKGDIPEGYSVSREKKERFSLILESASTNQTSMYLCASSFSTDTQYFGPGTRLTVL.

This chain connects TRBV6-7 to TRBJ1-4; 8 bases match TRBD1. TRBV6-7 is reported as an ORF; its role is uncertain. The CDR3 sequence is 16 residues long. The ends lost 2 bases at V and 8 bases at J; junction bases unmatched: 10. The CDR3 here is CASSYPSDRGNEKLFF. The CDR3 DNA follows: TGTGCCAGCAGTTACCCCTCCGACAGGGGTAACGAAAAACTGTTTTTT.

This clone was counted once. This chain links TRBV27 with TRBJ2-4, with a tentative D call TRBD2 (6 bases). V was trimmed by 4 bases and J by 1 base, leaving 8 bases between them. The V gene's germline CDR1 is MNHEY and CDR2 SMNVEV (reference sequence). The CDR3 totals 14 residues. The CDR3 here is CASSWGDAKNIQYF. The CDR3 DNA reads TGTGCCAGCAGTTGGGGGGACGCCAAAAACATTCAGTACTTC.

The CDR3 nucleotides are TGTGCCAGCAGTTACTCTGGTCTCACAGATACGCAGTATTTT. It encodes CASSYSGLTDTQYF. The V call is TRBV6-5, the J call TRBJ2-3; D unresolved. Germline loops: CDR1 MNHEY, CDR2 SVGAGI. The CDR3 length is 14 residues. V was pared by 0 bases and J by 2 bases, with 6 bases between.